This T cell receptor (beta chain) came from a study of human T cells and chemical hapten exposure. This clonotype was found many times. Sample time point: patch test 2, 6 weeks after DPC sensitization. Treatment of the sample: therapeutic diphenylcyclopropenone sensitization with weekly scalp DPC. A single record per CDR3 protein comes from TCRdb applying MiXCR to the RACE reads. This table holds around 75,000 distinct CDR3 sequences, around a tenth found once. Sequences were derived from whole blood, sampled in connection with sensitization to the hapten diphenylcyclopropenone (DPC). The receptor comes from a woman aged 45-59 years with alopecia areata. Some clones in this sample may be carry-over from other donors' samples.

CDR3 DNA: TGTGCCAGCAGCCCCCACGGGGTCGGTCAGCCCCAGCATTTT. Its protein product is CASSPHGVGQPQHF. The chain joins TRBV12-3 or TRBV12-4 to TRBJ1-5, with D hard to call. This CDR3 is built from 14 residues. V was clipped by 6 bases and J by 6 bases, with 15 bases between them.